The 31 T cell receptor beta chains listed next were all sequenced from one sample in a study of shared clonotypes between healthy human individuals. Here immunoSEQ multiplex PCR was the method, and the copy in TCRdb shows in-frame clones only, minus some. The repertoire has some 2 million clones, about 95% of them found once; the top ten carry roughly 1%. Selected positively for CCR7 and CD45RO-negative, naive CD8 cells excluded terminally differentiated effector memory CD45RA+ cells. Sample: naive CD8+ T cells sorted from blood. The receptors originated from a man aged 18 to 29 in good health.

V gene TRBV6-6 combines with J gene TRBJ1-2; D unresolved. CDR1 is MNHNY, CDR2 SVGAGI, per germline (reference sequence). This CDR3 contains 14 residues. V dropped 10 bases and J dropped 0 bases, with 15 bases sitting between them. The CDR3 region has the DNA TGTGCCACACATACGGACGCGACTAACTATGGCTACACCTTC. Protein product: CATHTDATNYGYTF.

The V call is TRBV6-6, the J call TRBJ2-1; D assignment may be TRBD1 or TRBD2 (5 bases each). CDR1 and CDR2 (germline): MNHNY, SVGAGI (reference sequence). Trimming pared 6 bases from V and 5 bases from J, leaving 14 bases between. This CDR3 is 14 amino acids long. The CDR3 sequence: CASSPGDPHNEQFF. The DNA for the CDR3 is TGTGCCAGCAGCCCTGGGGACCCCCACAATGAGCAGTTCTTC.

The chain has TRBV9 and TRBJ2-3; TRBD2 agrees at 9 bases. J was trimmed by 2 bases and V by 3 bases; bases with no gene match: 19. Germline CDR1 is SGDLS and CDR2 is YYNGEE. The CDR3 is 20 residues long. The CDR3 protein is CASSGGGSGSDWVATDTQYF. The CDR3 region has the DNA TGTGCCAGCAGCGGGGGTGGTAGCGGGAGTGATTGGGTTGCCACAGATACGCAGTATTTT.

This clone was counted a single time. This chain connects TRBV5-1 to TRBJ1-1, with D perhaps matching TRBD1 (6 bases). Germline V CDR1 and CDR2: SGHRS, YFSETQ. This CDR3 contains 15 residues. V was pared by 1 base and J by 5 bases, with 15 bases between. DNA for the CDR3: TGCGCCAGCAGCTTGTCCCAGGGGATGGGGACTGAAGCTTTCTTT. Translation gives CASSLSQGMGTEAFF.

This sequence joins TRBV28 and TRBJ2-3; TRBD2 agrees at 8 bases. From germline, CDR1 is MDHEN and CDR2 SYDVKM. The CDR3 length is 18 residues. The junction had 12 bases not matched to a gene; V was cut back by 3 bases and J by 1 base. The CDR3 loop is CASSFGRGAQLGTDTQYF. CDR3 sequence (DNA): TGTGCCAGCAGTTTCGGGCGGGGGGCCCAACTAGGCACAGATACGCAGTATTTT.

This clone was observed a single time. Other nucleotide sequences in the sample specify the same CDR3. The chain recombines TRBV25-1 with TRBJ1-2; D is unclear. V gave up 4 bases and J gave up 8 bases, with 8 bases separating them. The CDR3 loop spans 11 amino acids. Per germline, CDR1 MGHDK and CDR2 SYGVNS. The CDR3 bases are TGTGCCAGCAGTGTAGGAGGCGGCTACACCTTC. Residues: CASSVGGGYTF.

For this clone: The sample has other DNA sequences that encode this CDR3 too. The genes are TRBV4-3 and TRBJ2-5; D perhaps matches TRBD1 (5 bases). V gave up 4 bases and J gave up 2 bases, with 14 bases separating them. This CDR3 has 15 residues. Germline V lookup: CDR1 LGHNA, CDR2 YSLEER. In DNA form, the CDR3 reads TGCGCCAGCAGCCGCCTTACAGGCGGACAAGAGACCCAGTACTTC. It codes for CASSRLTGGQETQYF.

The CDR3 DNA follows: TGTGCCAGCAGTGCAGAAGCGGGACAGTACCAAGAGACCCAGTACTTC. Translating it yields CASSAEAGQYQETQYF. The chain joins TRBV2 to TRBJ2-5; D might be TRBD1 or TRBD2, each matching 7 bases. The germline V gene encodes CDR1 SNHLY and CDR2 FYNNEI. V gave up 4 bases and J gave up 0 bases, with 15 bases separating them. The CDR3 totals 16 residues.

This chain links TRBV15 with TRBJ1-3; D is uncertain. The CDR3 has 16 amino acids. V was shortened by 0 bases and J by 6 bases, with 15 bases between the two germline ends. The V gene's germline CDR1 is LNHNV and CDR2 YYDKDF (reference sequence). The CDR3 protein is CATSREISGGKNTIYF. The CDR3 DNA is TGTGCCACCAGCAGAGAGATTTCCGGAGGGAAAAACACCATATATTTT.

This chain uses TRBV6-5 with TRBJ2-5; D is possibly TRBD1 (6 bases). V lost 10 bases to trimming and J lost 6 bases, with 24 bases between them. This CDR3 has 15 residues. Germline V CDR1 and CDR2: MNHEY, SVGAGI. The DNA for the CDR3 is TGTGCCACCACCGGTTATCTTGGACAGCTTCAGACCCAGTACTTC. This codes for CATTGYLGQLQTQYF.

The genes are TRBV27 and TRBJ1-5; 9 nucleotides line up with TRBD1. This CDR3 region has 15 residues. Trimming cost V 5 bases and J 3 bases; bases outside gene matches: 5. Germline values: CDR1 MNHEY, CDR2 SMNVEV (reference sequence). The CDR3: CASSVTGGLNQPQHF. The CDR3 bases are TGTGCCAGCAGTGTGACAGGGGGACTCAATCAGCCCCAGCATTTT.

V is TRBV29-1 and J is TRBJ2-5; D gene ambiguous. Trimming cost V 0 bases and J 7 bases, with 18 bases left between them. CDR3 length: 15 amino acids. Germline V lookup: CDR1 SQVTM, CDR2 ANQGSEA. Here the CDR3 DNA reads TGCAGCGTTGAAGAAACCCTTGATTCTAGAGGGACCCAGTACTTC. Protein sequence: CSVEETLDSRGTQYF.

The chain employs TRBV29-1 and TRBJ1-5; unclear D gene. This CDR3 is built from 14 residues. V was pared by 4 bases and J by 1 base, with 11 bases between. Germline values: CDR1 SQVTM, CDR2 ANQGSEA. CDR3 protein: CSVVEFWSNQPQHF. Written as DNA, the CDR3 is TGCAGCGTTGTTGAGTTTTGGAGCAATCAGCCCCAGCATTTT.

This chain uses TRBV10-1 with TRBJ2-7; tentatively, D is TRBD1 (7 bases). V dropped 3 bases and J dropped 6 bases, with 18 bases sitting between them. In germline, CDR1 is WNHNN, CDR2 SYGVQD (reference sequence). The CDR3 runs to 15 residues. CDR3 amino acids: CASSEFRDSGGEQYF. The CDR3 region has the DNA TGCGCCAGCAGTGAATTCCGGGACTCAGGGGGCGAGCAGTACTTC.

The chain joins TRBV7-9 to TRBJ2-1, with TRBD1 identical over 7 bases. Trimming removed 6 bases from V and 6 bases from J; junction bases left unmatched: 5. Germline assignment: CDR1 SEHNR and CDR2 FQNEAQ (reference sequence). There are 13 residues in the CDR3. CDR3 DNA sequence: TGTGCCAGCAGTCAGACAGGGTTCAATGAGCAGTTCTTC. Its protein product is CASSQTGFNEQFF.

The CDR3 nucleotides are TGTGCCAGCAGCTCGGGGGGGAACAATGAGCAGTTCTTC. Encoded protein: CASSSGGNNEQFF. The V call is TRBV13, the J call TRBJ2-1, with 8 bases aligning to TRBD2. This CDR3 region has 13 residues. CDR1 and CDR2 (germline): PRHDT, FYEKMQ (reference sequence). V lost 4 bases, J lost 5 bases, and 1 base stayed unmatched. The whole variable domain, filled in from reference TRBV13 and TRBJ2-1, reads AAGVIQSPRHLIKEKRETATLKCYPIPRHDTVYWYQQGPGQDPQFLISFYEKMQSDKGSIPDRFSAQQFSDYHSELNMSSLELGDSALYFCASSSGGNNEQFFGPGTRLTVL.

The V call is TRBV5-6, the J call TRBJ2-1; TRBD1 aligns across 10 bases. The germline gives CDR1 SGHDT, CDR2 YYEEEE. This CDR3 is built from 15 residues. After removal of 7 bases from V and 4 bases from J, the junction contained 8 bases not matched to a gene. The CDR3 DNA sequence: TGTGCCAGCGAAACGGGACAGGGGCTATACAATGAGCAGTTCTTC. It translates to CASETGQGLYNEQFF.

V gene TRBV27 combines with J gene TRBJ1-5, with 7 bases that match TRBD1. Trimming cost V 6 bases and J 2 bases; bases outside gene matches: 13. The germline CDR1 and CDR2 sequences are MNHEY and SMNVEV (reference sequence). The CDR3 is 17 amino acids. The DNA of the CDR3 is TGTGCCAGCAGGGGGGCAGGGGGTATTTGGGGCAATCAGCCCCAGCATTTT. Translation: CASRGAGGIWGNQPQHF.

This sequence joins TRBV9 and TRBJ2-5, with TRBD2 matching 10 bases. V gave up 0 bases and J gave up 5 bases; unmatched junction bases: 7. The CDR3 has 16 residues. In germline, CDR1 is SGDLS, CDR2 YYNGEE. For the CDR3, the DNA is TGTGCCAGCAGCGTAGGGGGAGCGGGAGGGATGGAGACCCAGTACTTC. This encodes CASSVGGAGGMETQYF.

The chain recombines TRBV9 with TRBJ1-1; D not resolved. This CDR3 region has 15 residues. Per the germline V gene, CDR1 is SGDLS and CDR2 is YYNGEE. V lost 2 bases to trimming and J lost 3 bases, with 14 bases between them. In DNA form, the CDR3 reads TGTGCCAGCAGCGTCCATATGTCGGATCACACTGAAGCTTTCTTT. Its protein product is CASSVHMSDHTEAFF.

CDR3 DNA: TGTGCCAGCAGCTTGTTAACGGGGATGAACACTGAAGCTTTCTTT. It translates to CASSLLTGMNTEAFF. The chain links TRBV11-2 to TRBJ1-1; D is unresolved. This CDR3 is built from 15 residues. Germline CDR1 reads SGHAT; CDR2 reads FQNNGV. V gave up 3 bases and J gave up 0 bases, with 11 bases separating them. The variable domain in full, with the rest retrieved from reference TRBV11-2 and TRBJ1-1, is EAGVAQSPRYKIIEKRQSVAFWCNPISGHATLYWYQQILGQGPKLLIQFQNNGVVDDSQLPKDRFSAERLKGVDSTLKIQPAKLEDSAVYLCASSLLTGMNTEAFFGQGTRLTVV.

The rearrangement joins TRBV19 to TRBJ2-7, with 7 positions matching TRBD1. Germline V gene sequence: CDR1 LNHDA, CDR2 SQIVND (reference sequence). Unmatched junction bases numbered 14, after V lost 6 bases and J lost 0 bases. The CDR3 length is 17 residues. The CDR3 DNA reads TGTGCCAGTAGCATCCGGGACAGTGAGTCGAGCTCCTACGAGCAGTACTTC. Translation: CASSIRDSESSSYEQYF.

A note on this clone: Within the sample, other DNA sequences also encode this same CDR3. The chain joins TRBV6-5 to TRBJ2-1; 8 nucleotides align to TRBD2. CDR1 is MNHEY and CDR2 is SVGAGI in the germline V gene. V gave up 0 bases and J gave up 5 bases; unmatched junction bases: 6. The CDR3 consists of 16 residues. CDR3 nucleotides: TGTGCCAGCAGTTACTCAGCGGGAGAGGTGGACAATGAGCAGTTCTTC. It is translated as CASSYSAGEVDNEQFF.

Only one count was recorded for this clone. The V call is TRBV30, the J call TRBJ2-2; perhaps TRBD1 as D (5 bases). V was cut by 2 bases and J by 7 bases, with 14 bases left in between. CDR3 length: 14 residues. CDR1 is GTSNPN, CDR2 SVGIG, per germline (reference sequence). As DNA, the CDR3 is TGTGCCTGGAGTCCGGACACTGCTTTCGGGGAGCTGTTTTTT. It yields the protein CAWSPDTAFGELFF.

In DNA form, the CDR3 reads TGTGCCAGCTCACCCCCCCTGGGTCAGAACACTGAAGCTTTCTTT. Its protein is CASSPPLGQNTEAFF. The chain uses TRBV18 and TRBJ1-1; D is ambiguous. With 3 bases removed from V and 1 base from J, the gap between germline ends came to 12 bases. The CDR3 runs 15 residues. Per the germline V gene, CDR1 is KGHSH and CDR2 is LQKENI.

The chain is built from TRBV9 and TRBJ1-2; D not certain. Trimming removed 0 bases at V and 0 bases at J, with 6 bases between. Germline V gives CDR1 SGDLS, CDR2 YYNGEE. CDR3 length: 14 amino acids. CDR3 region: CASSVGIANYGYTF. CDR3 coding DNA: TGTGCCAGCAGCGTAGGGATAGCTAACTATGGCTACACCTTC.

This chain joins TRBV6-1 and TRBJ2-7; D call uncertain. The CDR3 contains 14 residues. V was pared by 4 bases and J by 0 bases, with 10 bases between. Germline assignment: CDR1 MNHNS and CDR2 SASEGT. The CDR3 DNA follows: TGTGCCAGCAGTGGAAACGGCCTCTCCTACGAGCAGTACTTC. Its protein is CASSGNGLSYEQYF.

V and J are TRBV7-8 and TRBJ2-7; a possible D gene is TRBD1 (5 bases). Germline CDR1 and CDR2: SGHVS and FQNEAQ. The V end was cut by 1 base, the J end by 3 bases, with 10 bases between. The CDR3 is 14 amino acids. CDR3 coding DNA: TGTGCCAGCAGCTTAGAACCAGGGAACTACGAGCAGTACTTC. Its translation: CASSLEPGNYEQYF.

V gene TRBV9 combines with J gene TRBJ2-2; D might be TRBD2 (5 bases). The CDR3 length is 14 residues. Germline-derived CDR1 and CDR2 are SGDLS and YYNGEE. Trimming shortened V by 0 bases and J by 5 bases, and 8 bases separated the two germline ends. CDR3 loop: CASSVERETGELFF. CDR3 nucleotides: TGTGCCAGCAGCGTAGAAAGGGAGACCGGGGAGCTGTTTTTT.

This clone was recorded only once. CDR3 DNA sequence: TGTGCCAGCAGCATAGACAGATCCTACGAGCAGTACTTC. It specifies CASSIDRSYEQYF. The V gene is TRBV5-4, the J gene TRBJ2-7, with D maybe TRBD1 (5 bases). CDR1 and CDR2 (germline): SGHNT, YYREEE (reference sequence). The germline V and J ends were trimmed by 4 bases and 1 base, with 9 bases remaining between them. The CDR3 is made up of 13 amino acids.

The rearrangement links TRBV30 to TRBJ1-2; a possible D gene is TRBD1 (5 bases). V lost 2 bases and J lost 8, with 15 bases in between. This CDR3 is built from 13 residues. Germline CDR1 reads GTSNPN; CDR2 reads SVGIG (reference sequence). The CDR3 bases are TGTGCCTGGAGTACTGGGGGACCCTTCGGCTACACCTTC. It translates to CAWSTGGPFGYTF. Drawing the rest from reference TRBV30 and TRBJ1-2, the complete variable domain is SQTIHQWPATLVQPVGSPLSLECTVEGTSNPNLYWYRQAAGRGLQLLFYSVGIGQISSEVPQNLSASRPQDRQFILSSKKLLLSDSGFYLCAWSTGGPFGYTFGSGTRLTVV.